The 23 T cell receptor beta chains below come from one sample, sequenced in a study of breast tumors, draining lymph nodes, adjacent tissues (TCRdb year 2016). Library preparation used multiplex PCR. Sequencing instrument: Illumina HiSeq 2000. TCRdb reanalyzed the raw reads on its own, using fastp at Q25 for trimming and MiXCR for clone calling, and kept in-frame beta chains. Duplicate CDR3 protein sequences are folded into a single record with the most common DNA and genes. The sample includes under 75,000 distinct CDR3 sequences, with around 60% observed a single time. The ten largest clones add up to around 19% of the sample. What was sequenced was breast tumor tissue. The receptor source for this set is a female donor with breast cancer. Some clones in this sample may be carry-over from other donors' samples.

Many counts were recorded for this clonotype. This chain uses TRBV20-1 with TRBJ2-1; TRBD2 matches at 10 bases. V was clipped by 0 bases and J by 2 bases; unmatched bases: 4. CDR1 and CDR2 from the germline V gene are DFQATT and SNEGSKA (reference sequence). The CDR3 loop spans 16 amino acids. The DNA for the CDR3 is TGCAGTGCTAGAGATATAAGCGGGAGGGCCTACAATGAGCAGTTCTTC. This codes for CSARDISGRAYNEQFF.

The count of this clonotype is one. No conserved phenylalanine or tryptophan ends this CDR3, so it is likely a read error. V gene TRBV12-3 or TRBV12-4 combines with J gene TRBJ2-7; the D gene is possibly TRBD2 (6 bases). The CDR3 extends over 14 amino acids. Trimming took off 4 bases at V and 1 base at J, with 11 bases between the two ends. The CDR3 spells CASSCGARSYEQYY. The CDR3 DNA follows: TGTGCCAGCAGTTGCGGGGCTCGGTCCTACGAGCAGTACTAC.

This clonotype was counted ten times or more. This rearrangement joins TRBV20-1 to TRBJ2-3; the match to TRBD2 covers 8 bases. Trimming at V came to 6 bases and at J to 2 bases, leaving 10 bases not matched to a gene. The CDR3 length is 15 residues. CDR1 and CDR2 (germline): DFQATT, SNEGSKA (reference sequence). The CDR3 region has the DNA TGCAGTGCCACACCCCACGGGGGGGCCACAGATACGCAGTATTTT. It specifies CSATPHGGATDTQYF.

The chain couples TRBV20-1 to TRBJ2-7; D is undetermined. Trimming pared 3 bases from V and 0 bases from J, leaving 9 bases between. CDR1 is DFQATT and CDR2 is SNEGSKA in the germline V gene (reference sequence). This CDR3 has 13 residues. CDR3 nucleotide sequence: TGCAGTGCTAGGCCGAGCAGCTCCTACGAGCAGTACTTC. This sequence encodes CSARPSSSYEQYF.

The chain is built from TRBV7-2 and TRBJ1-4, with 7 bases lining up with TRBD1. The CDR3 extends over 13 amino acids. Germline V lookup: CDR1 SGHTA, CDR2 FQGNSA. V dropped 4 bases and J dropped 7; count of bases not matched to a gene: 3. Written as DNA, the CDR3 is TGTGCCAGCAGCTACGGGACAGTTGAAAAACTGTTTTTT. Protein: CASSYGTVEKLFF.

V gene TRBV29-1 combines with J gene TRBJ2-2, with 10 bases that match TRBD2. There are 14 residues in the CDR3. V was pared by 6 bases and J by 4 bases, with 5 bases of the junction left unmatched. Germline V gene sequence: CDR1 SQVTM, CDR2 ANQGSEA. CDR3 in DNA: TGCAGCGTACCGGGACTAGCGAGCACCGGGGAGCTGTTTTTT. This translates into CSVPGLASTGELFF.

V usage is TRBV12-5 and J usage is TRBJ2-6; 13 bases match TRBD2. The germline V gene encodes CDR1 LGHNT and CDR2 FRNRAP. The CDR3 length is 19 residues. As DNA, the CDR3 is TGTGCCAGCAGTTTGGGAAGACTAGCGGGAGGTTCTGGGGCCAACGTCCTGACTTTC. It encodes CASSLGRLAGGSGANVLTF.

This clonotype has ten or more counts. The genes are TRBV10-3 and TRBJ2-3, with 12 bases identical to TRBD2. CDR1 is ENHRY and CDR2 is SYGVKD in the germline V gene. The V gene end was trimmed by 6 bases and the J gene end by 5 bases; junction bases not matched to a gene: 3. This CDR3 is 14 amino acids long. The CDR3 reads CAIRTGLAGDTQYF. The CDR3 region has the DNA TGTGCCATCAGGACGGGACTAGCGGGAGATACGCAGTATTTT.

This clonotype has at least ten counts. The chain joins TRBV4-1 to TRBJ1-2; possibly TRBD1 for D (6 bases). Germline-derived CDR1 and CDR2 are MGHRA and YSYEKL. With 4 bases removed from V and 4 bases from J, the gap between germline ends came to 16 bases. The length of the CDR3 is 15 residues. CDR3 residues: CASSPRAGDIYGYTF. DNA for the CDR3: TGCGCCAGCAGCCCCCGGGCAGGGGATATCTATGGCTACACCTTC.

CDR3 DNA: TGCAGTGCCGAGGTAGGGGCCTACGAGCAGTACTTC. Its translation: CSAEVGAYEQYF. V gene TRBV20-1 combines with J gene TRBJ2-7; perhaps TRBD1 as D (5 bases). This CDR3 is 12 amino acids long. Germline assignment: CDR1 DFQATT and CDR2 SNEGSKA (reference sequence). V gave up 6 bases and J gave up 2 bases, with 11 bases separating them.

Concerning this clonotype: Germline is not matched at one junction end, which may reflect a read error. This chain joins TRBV5-6 and TRBJ2-2; perhaps D is TRBD1 or TRBD2 (5 bases each). The germline gives CDR1 SGHDT, CDR2 YYEEEE. The CDR3 loop spans 15 amino acids. Written as DNA, the CDR3 is TGTGCCAGCAGCTTGATGGGGACGCAAACCGGGGAGCTGTGTTTT. Its translation is CASSLMGTQTGELCF.

This clonotype was seen more than once but under ten times. The chain employs TRBV2 and TRBJ1-5; no firm D call. The length of the CDR3 is 14 residues. CDR1 and CDR2 from the germline V gene are SNHLY and FYNNEI. V was shortened by 3 bases and J by 1 base, with 7 bases between the two germline ends. The DNA for the CDR3 is TGTGCCAGCAGTGATAGGCAGAGCAATCAGCCCCAGCATTTT. Its protein product is CASSDRQSNQPQHF.

The V gene is TRBV5-4, the J gene TRBJ1-2; D ambiguous. This CDR3 contains 24 residues. Germline V CDR1 and CDR2: SGHNT, YYREEE (reference sequence). Between the trimmed V and J ends, which lost 3 bases and 0 bases, there was a span of 39 bases. CDR3 in amino acids: CASSSHSVPFRVAIFLCANYGYTF. CDR3 nucleotide sequence: TGTGCCAGCAGCTCCCACAGTGTCCCTTTTAGAGTGGCTATATTCTTATGTGCTAACTATGGCTACACCTTC.

This clonotype appeared many times. V gene TRBV2 combines with J gene TRBJ1-5, with a tentative D call TRBD1 (5 bases). Germline-derived CDR1 and CDR2 are SNHLY and FYNNEI. The germline V and J ends were trimmed by 6 bases and 3 bases, with 15 bases remaining between them. The CDR3 length is 15 residues. The CDR3, as DNA: TGTGCCAGCAGCCGGACACCCGGACCCAATCAGCCCCAGCATTTT. Its protein product is CASSRTPGPNQPQHF.

The chain combines TRBV19 with TRBJ2-3; a possible D gene is TRBD2 (6 bases). Germline values: CDR1 LNHDA, CDR2 SQIVND (reference sequence). V dropped 7 bases and J dropped 4 bases, with 15 bases sitting between them. This CDR3 contains 14 residues. CDR3 region: CASNRRLEADTQYF. The DNA of the CDR3 is TGTGCCAGTAACCGGCGACTAGAGGCAGATACGCAGTATTTT.

This chain links TRBV7-9 with TRBJ2-5; 11 bases match TRBD2. CDR1 is SEHNR, CDR2 FQNEAQ, per germline (reference sequence). This CDR3 is built from 15 residues. J was trimmed by 3 bases and V by 4 bases; bases with no gene match: 4. The CDR3 is CASSSLTSGKETQYF. CDR3 nucleotides: TGTGCCAGCAGCTCCCTGACTAGCGGGAAAGAGACCCAGTACTTC. The variable domain in full, with the rest retrieved from reference TRBV7-9 and TRBJ2-5, is DTGVSQNPRHKITKRGQNVTFRCDPISEHNRLYWYRQTLGQGPEFLTYFQNEAQLEKSRLLSDRFSAERPKGSFSTLEIQRTEQGDSAMYLCASSSLTSGKETQYFGPGTRLLVL.

The V and J genes are TRBV2 and TRBJ1-5; D perhaps matches TRBD1 (5 bases). This CDR3 region has 14 residues. Germline CDR1 SNHLY, CDR2 FYNNEI. Trimming pared 3 bases from V and 7 bases from J, leaving 13 bases between. Here the CDR3 DNA reads TGTGCCAGCAGTGAGCAGGGAAGGATGCAGCCCCAGCATTTT. It codes for CASSEQGRMQPQHF.

This chain uses TRBV5-4 with TRBJ2-1, with TRBD2 matching 7 bases. The CDR3 is 15 amino acids. Trimming removed 6 bases from V and 2 bases from J; junction bases left unmatched: 8. Germline V gene data show CDR1 as SGHNT and CDR2 as YYREEE (reference sequence). This CDR3 is CASTPRGEAYNEQFF. For the CDR3, the DNA is TGTGCCAGCACCCCCCGGGGGGAGGCCTACAATGAGCAGTTCTTC. The whole variable domain, filled in from reference TRBV5-4 and TRBJ2-1, reads ETGVTQSPTHLIKTRGQQVTLRCSSQSGHNTVSWYQQALGQGPQFIFQYYREEENGRGNFPPRFSGLQFPNYSSELNVNALELDDSALYLCASTPRGEAYNEQFFGPGTRLTVL.

V usage is TRBV19 and J usage is TRBJ1-4, with D perhaps matching TRBD1 (5 bases). V dropped 10 bases and J dropped 8 bases, with 17 bases sitting between them. This CDR3 is built from 13 residues. Looked up from germline, CDR1 is LNHDA and CDR2 is SQIVND (reference sequence). The CDR3 nucleotides read TGTGCCACCACCCACGCGGGGGAGGAAAAACTGTTTTTT. Its translation: CATTHAGEEKLFF.

In the case of this clonotype: The germline gene is not matched at one end of the junction; a read error may be the cause. This sequence joins TRBV6-5 and TRBJ1-2; tentatively, D is TRBD1 (5 bases). CDR3 length: 15 amino acids. CDR1 and CDR2 from the germline V gene are MNHEY and SVGAGI. This chain's CDR3 is CAGSLGTGVPYGYTF. The CDR3 DNA is TGTGCCGGCAGTTTAGGGACGGGGGTCCCCTATGGCTACACCTTC.

The chain carries TRBV5-4 and TRBJ2-3; D not resolved. Germline assignment: CDR1 SGHNT and CDR2 YYREEE (reference sequence). V dropped 3 bases and J dropped 2 bases, with 13 bases sitting between them. This CDR3 spans 15 amino acids. The CDR3 spells CASSSSRANTDTQYF. Written as DNA, the CDR3 is TGTGCCAGCAGCTCCTCACGGGCAAACACAGATACGCAGTATTTT.

This clonotype has at least ten counts. The V call is TRBV5-8, the J call TRBJ1-4; 9 bases map to TRBD1. The CDR3 is 15 residues long. Per germline, CDR1 SGHTS and CDR2 YDEGEE. Trimming removed 4 bases from V and 4 bases from J; junction bases left unmatched: 5. CDR3: CASSEGQGGNEKLFF. CDR3 DNA: TGTGCCAGCAGCGAGGGACAGGGAGGTAATGAAAAACTGTTTTTT.

On this clonotype: A much larger clone sits a single nucleotide away, making a read error possible. The chain has TRBV20-1 and TRBJ1-4; D possibly corresponds to TRBD1 (5 bases). CDR3 length: 14 amino acids. Germline CDR1 DFQATT, CDR2 SNEGSKA (reference sequence). CDR3 region: CSAQSQRDGEKLLF. In DNA form, the CDR3 reads TGCAGTGCGCAGAGCCAGCGGGACGGTGAAAAACTGCTTTTT.